These 15 T cell receptor beta chains were all obtained from the same sample, sequenced in a study of OX40 agonist ivuxolimab in advanced cancers. The protocol was immunoSEQ multiplex PCR, while the TCRdb copy is restricted to in-frame clones and leaves out a portion. Here the sample spans some 85,000 clones, about 88% being singletons. The sequenced sample was CD4+ or CD8+ T cells sorted from blood, obtained in a trial of the OX40 agonist ivuxolimab. These receptors all stem from an adult with an advanced solid tumor such as melanoma, head and neck, liver or kidney cancer.

The chain combines TRBV2 with TRBJ2-1, with D tentatively TRBD2 (6 bases). Germline values: CDR1 SNHLY, CDR2 FYNNEI. V shed 5 bases and J shed 6 bases, with 14 bases lying between them. The CDR3 contains 14 residues. The CDR3 nucleotides are TGTGCCAGCAGTACCCGCGGGGTTAGCAATGAGCAGTTCTTC. Amino acid sequence: CASSTRGVSNEQFF.

This chain uses TRBV11-3 with TRBJ2-3; D is possibly TRBD1 or TRBD2 (7 bases each). The V and J ends lost 5 bases and 4 bases respectively, with 16 bases between them. Germline V gene sequence: CDR1 SGHNT, CDR2 YENEEA. This CDR3 contains 15 residues. The CDR3 here is CASSPGGLSADTQYF. The CDR3 coding sequence is TGTGCCAGCAGCCCAGGGGGACTATCCGCAGATACGCAGTATTTT.

This clone appeared a few times. The V gene is TRBV10-3, the J gene TRBJ2-3, with 7 bases matching TRBD1. After removal of 6 bases from V and 1 base from J, the junction contained 4 bases not matched to a gene. CDR1 is ENHRY, CDR2 SYGVKD, per germline. The length of the CDR3 is 14 residues. The CDR3 bases are TGTGCCATCAGAGATACAGGGGGCACAGATACGCAGTATTTT. Translation gives CAIRDTGGTDTQYF.

The chain recombines TRBV6-6 with TRBJ1-1; tentative D call: TRBD1 (6 bases). Trimming removed 7 bases from V and 1 base from J, with 10 bases in between. Germline loops: CDR1 MNHNY, CDR2 SVGAGI (reference sequence). The CDR3 is made up of 13 amino acids. The CDR3 sequence: CASTLGGNTEAFF. The CDR3 nucleotides read TGTGCCAGCACCTTAGGGGGGAACACTGAAGCTTTCTTT.

This rearrangement joins TRBV6-1 to TRBJ2-4, with TRBD1 identical over 8 bases. The CDR3 contains 17 residues. The J segment lost 0 bases and the V segment lost 2 bases, leaving 6 bases of the junction unmatched. CDR1 MNHNS and CDR2 SASEGT come from the germline V gene. This chain's CDR3 is CASSERDRSLAKNIQYF. CDR3 nucleotides: TGTGCCAGCAGTGAACGGGACAGGTCCTTAGCCAAAAACATTCAGTACTTC.

This clone was counted a single time. This chain links TRBV5-4 with TRBJ1-1; perhaps TRBD1 as D (6 bases). Trimming took 0 bases from V and 3 from J, leaving 15 bases between them. The CDR3 runs 16 residues. Per germline, CDR1 SGHNT and CDR2 YYREEE (reference sequence). This CDR3 is CASSLGAWAGDTEAFF. The DNA of the CDR3 is TGTGCCAGCAGCTTGGGGGCGTGGGCAGGGGACACTGAAGCTTTCTTT.

This chain uses TRBV7-9 with TRBJ2-1; tentatively, D is TRBD1 or TRBD2 (5 bases each). The germline gives CDR1 SEHNR, CDR2 FQNEAQ (reference sequence). Trimming shortened V by 4 bases and J by 5 bases, and 9 bases separated the two germline ends. This CDR3 is built from 13 residues. This CDR3 is CASSSGTHNEQFF. In DNA, the CDR3 is TGTGCCAGCAGCTCCGGGACGCACAATGAGCAGTTCTTC.

The rearrangement uses TRBV10-1 and TRBJ2-1; D is perhaps TRBD2 (6 bases). This CDR3 region has 16 residues. V lost 3 bases and J 7 bases, leaving 19 bases between the germline ends. Germline assignment: CDR1 WNHNN and CDR2 SYGVQD (reference sequence). The CDR3 bases are TGCGCCAGCAGTGATGGGGCCGCGGGACTCAGGAATGAGCAGTTCTTC. It is translated as CASSDGAAGLRNEQFF.

The chain is built from TRBV7-4 and TRBJ1-5; the D is unclear. Trimming removed 5 bases at V and 7 bases at J, with 18 bases between. In germline, CDR1 is SGHVT, CDR2 SQSDAQ. There are 15 residues in the CDR3. CDR3 amino acids: CASSPTSGVGQPQHF. CDR3 bases: TGTGCCAGCAGCCCAACATCTGGGGTCGGCCAGCCCCAGCATTTT.

This clone showed up just once. The chain is built from TRBV5-1 and TRBJ2-7; tentative D call: TRBD1 (5 bases). V gave up 4 bases and J gave up 6 bases, with 14 bases separating them. The CDR3 runs 13 residues. Germline V gene sequence: CDR1 SGHRS, CDR2 YFSETQ. CDR3 sequence: CASSAPRTPEQYF. The DNA for the CDR3 is TGCGCCAGCAGCGCCCCGCGGACACCCGAGCAGTACTTC.

The table lists this clone with a few counts. V and J are TRBV19 and TRBJ2-2, with TRBD2 matching over 11 bases. With 6 bases clipped from V and 2 bases from J, the junction kept 5 bases outside the gene matches. Looked up from germline, CDR1 is LNHDA and CDR2 is SQIVND (reference sequence). The CDR3 contains 16 residues. The CDR3 DNA reads TGTGCCAGTAGCCAGCTAGCGGGGGGCAACACCGGGGAGCTGTTTTTT. Protein: CASSQLAGGNTGELFF.

This clone occurred once. This chain links TRBV2 with TRBJ2-7; 10 bases map to TRBD2. CDR1 and CDR2 from the germline V gene are SNHLY and FYNNEI. With V trimmed by 3 bases and J by 0 bases, 5 bases remained unmatched. The CDR3 is 16 amino acids. CDR3: CASSDLGLASSYEQYF. The CDR3 nucleotides read TGTGCCAGCAGTGACTTGGGACTAGCGAGCTCCTACGAGCAGTACTTC.

The chain employs TRBV4-3 and TRBJ1-2; D call uncertain. Germline V gene sequence: CDR1 LGHNA, CDR2 YSLEER. This CDR3 is built from 15 residues. V was trimmed by 1 base and J by 5 bases, leaving 14 bases between them. CDR3 coding DNA: TGCGCCAGCAGCCAAGTTCTCTCAGGCGGATATGGCTACACCTTC. This encodes CASSQVLSGGYGYTF.

The chain employs TRBV2 and TRBJ1-5; D is unresolved. Germline V gene lookup returns CDR1 SNHLY and CDR2 FYNNEI. Trimming took off 8 bases at V and 8 bases at J, with 22 bases between the two ends. There are 15 residues in the CDR3. CDR3 protein: CASCRYSTQVEPQHF. The CDR3 DNA reads as TGTGCCAGCTGTCGGTACAGCACGCAAGTGGAGCCCCAGCATTTT.

The chain carries TRBV28 and TRBJ1-6, with 7 bases matching TRBD1. This CDR3 is 16 amino acids long. After removal of 7 bases from V and 9 bases from J, the junction contained 15 bases not matched to a gene. Germline CDR1 MDHEN, CDR2 SYDVKM. CDR3 nucleotide sequence: TGTGCCAGCACCAGTCCAGGGGGAGGATTGATTTCACCCCTCCACTTT. Its translation: CASTSPGGGLISPLHF.